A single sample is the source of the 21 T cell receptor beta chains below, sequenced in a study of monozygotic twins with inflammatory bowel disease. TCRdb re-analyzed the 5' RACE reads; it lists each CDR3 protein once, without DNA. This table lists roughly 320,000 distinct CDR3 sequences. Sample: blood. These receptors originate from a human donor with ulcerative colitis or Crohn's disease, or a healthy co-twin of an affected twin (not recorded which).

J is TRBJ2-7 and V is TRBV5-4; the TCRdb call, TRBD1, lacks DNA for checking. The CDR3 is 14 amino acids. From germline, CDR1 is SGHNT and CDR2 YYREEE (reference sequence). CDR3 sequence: CASSSTGKGYEQYF.

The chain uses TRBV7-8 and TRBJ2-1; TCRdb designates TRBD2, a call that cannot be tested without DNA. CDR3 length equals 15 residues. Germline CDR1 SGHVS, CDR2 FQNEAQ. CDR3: CASSKRTSGYNEQFF.

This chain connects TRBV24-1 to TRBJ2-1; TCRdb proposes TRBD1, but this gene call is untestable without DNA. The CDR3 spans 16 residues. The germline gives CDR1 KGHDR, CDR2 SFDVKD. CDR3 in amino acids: CATEPRRTSAYNEQFF.

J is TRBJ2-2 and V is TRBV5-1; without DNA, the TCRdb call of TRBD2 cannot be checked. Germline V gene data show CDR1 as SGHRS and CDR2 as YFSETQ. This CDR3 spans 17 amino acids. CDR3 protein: CASSLARSGRATGELFF.

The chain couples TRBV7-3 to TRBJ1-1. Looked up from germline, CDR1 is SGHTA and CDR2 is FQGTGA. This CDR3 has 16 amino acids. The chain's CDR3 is CASSFRLPGEGTEAFF.

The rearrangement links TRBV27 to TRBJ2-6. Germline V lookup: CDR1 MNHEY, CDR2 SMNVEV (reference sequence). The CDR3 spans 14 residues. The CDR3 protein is CASSHSSGANVPTF.

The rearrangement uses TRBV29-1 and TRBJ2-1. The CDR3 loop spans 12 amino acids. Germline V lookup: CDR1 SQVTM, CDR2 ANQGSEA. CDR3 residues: CSVDNSVREQFF.

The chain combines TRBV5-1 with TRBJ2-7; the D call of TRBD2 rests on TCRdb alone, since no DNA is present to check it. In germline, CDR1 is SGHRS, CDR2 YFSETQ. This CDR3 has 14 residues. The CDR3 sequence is CASSFRLAGEGQYF. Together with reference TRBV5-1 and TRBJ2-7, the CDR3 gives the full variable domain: KAGVTQTPRYLIKTRGQQVTLSCSPISGHRSVSWYQQTPGQGLQFLFEYFSETQRNKGNFPGRFSGRQFSNSRSEMNVSTLELGDSALYLCASSFRLAGEGQYFGPGTRLTVT.

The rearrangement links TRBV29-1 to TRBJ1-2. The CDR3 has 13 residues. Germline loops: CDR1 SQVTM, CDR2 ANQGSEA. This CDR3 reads CSVPDGGPYGYTF. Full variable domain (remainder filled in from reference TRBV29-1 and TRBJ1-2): SAVISQKPSRDICQRGTSLTIQCQVDSQVTMMFWYRQQPGQSLTLIATANQGSEATYESGFVIDKFPISRPNLTFSTLTVSNMSPEDSSIYLCSVPDGGPYGYTFGSGTRLTVV.

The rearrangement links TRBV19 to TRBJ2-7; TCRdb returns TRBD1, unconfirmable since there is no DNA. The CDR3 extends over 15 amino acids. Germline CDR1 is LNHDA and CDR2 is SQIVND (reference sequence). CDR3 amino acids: CASSLWVGQPVEQYF.

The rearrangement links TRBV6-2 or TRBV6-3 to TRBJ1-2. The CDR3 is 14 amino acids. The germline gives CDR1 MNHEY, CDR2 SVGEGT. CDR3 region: CASSYSGNNYGYTF.

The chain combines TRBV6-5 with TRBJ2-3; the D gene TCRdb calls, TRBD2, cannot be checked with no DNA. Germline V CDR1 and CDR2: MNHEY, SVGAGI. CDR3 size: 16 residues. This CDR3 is CASSYFPQRRTDTQYF.

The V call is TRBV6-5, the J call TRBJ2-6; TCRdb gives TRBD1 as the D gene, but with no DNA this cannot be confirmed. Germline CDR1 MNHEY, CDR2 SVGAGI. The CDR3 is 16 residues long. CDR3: CASSSGTGVGANVLTF.

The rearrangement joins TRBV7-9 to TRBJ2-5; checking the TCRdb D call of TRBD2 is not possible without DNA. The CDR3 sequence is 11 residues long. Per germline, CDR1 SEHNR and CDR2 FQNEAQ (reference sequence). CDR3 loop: CASSLTSAQYF.

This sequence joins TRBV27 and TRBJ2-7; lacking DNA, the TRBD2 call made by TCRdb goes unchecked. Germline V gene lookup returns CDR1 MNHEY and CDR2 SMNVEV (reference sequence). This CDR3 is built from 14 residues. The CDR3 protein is CASSRRDGLQEQYF.

The CDR3 spells CSARLTGLGNTIYF. This chain uses TRBV20-1 with TRBJ1-3; TCRdb reports TRBD1, a call that lacks DNA to check it against. The CDR3 covers 14 residues. Germline CDR1 is DFQATT and CDR2 is SNEGSKA (reference sequence).

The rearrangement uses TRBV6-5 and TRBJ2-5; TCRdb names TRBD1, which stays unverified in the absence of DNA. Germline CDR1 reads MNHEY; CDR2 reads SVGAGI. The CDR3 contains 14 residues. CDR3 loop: CASSYLGRSETQYF.

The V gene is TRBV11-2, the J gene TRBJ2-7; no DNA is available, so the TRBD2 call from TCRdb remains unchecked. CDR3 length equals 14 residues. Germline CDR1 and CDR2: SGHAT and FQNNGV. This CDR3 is CASSSRDYAYEQYF.

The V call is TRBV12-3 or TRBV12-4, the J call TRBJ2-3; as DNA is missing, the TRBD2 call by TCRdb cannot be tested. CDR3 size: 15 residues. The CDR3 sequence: CASSPHQGRADTQYF.

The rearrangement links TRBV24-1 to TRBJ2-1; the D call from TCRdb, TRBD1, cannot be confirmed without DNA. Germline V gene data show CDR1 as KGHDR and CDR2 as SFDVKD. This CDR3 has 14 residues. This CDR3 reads CATSAPVSYNEQFF.

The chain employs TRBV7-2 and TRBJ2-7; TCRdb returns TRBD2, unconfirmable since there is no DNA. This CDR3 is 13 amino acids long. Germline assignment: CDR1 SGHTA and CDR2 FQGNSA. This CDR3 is CASTGGGIYEQYF.